The rows below give T cell receptor beta chains drawn from one sample of a study of persistence of HIV-infected CD4 T cells. These receptors have no known antigen. Using immunoSEQ multiplex PCR, the repertoire was profiled, and TCRdb retains in-frame clones only, with some absent. The sample has 30,000 to 45,000 clones, 82% seen once. This specimen consisted of cultured CD4+ T cells from PBMCs, obtained from a patient who received antiretroviral therapy. The receptors derive from an adult with HIV. The donor label of this sample is uncertain. CDR3s include the opening cysteine and the closing phenylalanine or tryptophan. Each record gives: clone size, D gene, V gene, J gene, CDR3 length, CDR3 protein, CDR3 DNA. D genes are given only for firm matches. The size field is filled for only some rows; it gives once, few, many or a size class.

-,-,TRBV19,TRBJ1-6,16,CASIDRKGGANSPLHF,TGTGCCAGCATAGACCGGAAAGGGGGGGCCAATTCACCCCTCCACTTT
-,-,TRBV5-4,TRBJ1-4,16,CASSLAGQVGSEKLFF,TGTGCCAGCAGCTTGGCTGGGCAGGTCGGGTCTGAAAAACTGTTTTTT
-,-,TRBV2,TRBJ2-1,15,CASRRDEVRLNEQFF,TGTGCCAGCCGGCGGGACGAAGTAAGGCTCAATGAGCAGTTCTTC
-,-,TRBV5-1,TRBJ2-1,18,CASSLKPSGSPSYNEQFF,TGCGCCAGCAGCTTGAAACCGTCCGGGTCCCCTTCCTACAATGAGCAGTTCTTC
-,-,TRBV29-1,TRBJ1-5,13,CSVKFESNQPQHF,TGCAGCGTTAAATTCGAGAGCAATCAGCCCCAGCATTTT
-,TRBD1,TRBV9,TRBJ2-2,15,CASSRVGQGTGELFF,TGTGCCAGCAGCCGGGTGGGACAGGGGACCGGGGAGCTGTTTTTT
-,-,TRBV2,TRBJ1-3,15,CASSESTYSGNTIYF,TGTGCCAGCAGTGAATCGACTTACTCTGGAAACACCATATATTTT
few,-,TRBV19,TRBJ1-1,13,CASRLRRNTEAFF,TGTGCCAGTAGGCTCCGGCGGAACACTGAAGCTTTCTTT
-,TRBD2,TRBV6-2/TRBV6-3,TRBJ2-3,15,CASSGLAGDADTQYF,TGTGCCAGCAGTGGACTAGCGGGGGATGCAGATACGCAGTATTTT
-,-,TRBV6-5,TRBJ1-5,15,CASTKDWGGNQPQHF,TGTGCCAGCACCAAAGATTGGGGCGGCAATCAGCCCCAGCATTTT
-,-,TRBV29-1,TRBJ1-2,14,CSVGTGQANYGYTF,TGCAGCGTTGGAACGGGGCAGGCCAACTATGGCTACACCTTC
medium-sized,-,TRBV30,TRBJ2-2,13,CAWTLMGYGELFF,TGTGCCTGGACCCTCATGGGGTACGGGGAGCTGTTTTTT
-,TRBD2,TRBV19,TRBJ2-5,13,CASRRDYLETQYF,TGTGCCAGTCGAAGGGACTACTTAGAGACCCAGTACTTC
-,TRBD1,TRBV9,TRBJ2-3,15,CASRDPGQGTDTQYF,TGTGCCAGCAGGGACCCGGGACAGGGAACAGATACGCAGTATTTT
-,TRBD1,TRBV5-8,TRBJ1-1,14,CASSGLQGRSEAFF,TGTGCCAGCAGCGGATTACAGGGGAGGAGTGAAGCTTTCTTT
-,-,TRBV2,TRBJ1-2,10,CASTRLGYTF,TGTGCCAGCACTAGGCTGGGCTACACCTTC
once,TRBD1,TRBV5-6,TRBJ2-1,15,CASSLEGQGNNEQFF,TGTGCCAGCAGCTTGGAGGGACAGGGCAACAATGAGCAGTTCTTC
-,-,TRBV10-3,TRBJ2-5,14,CAISESEWGETQYF,TGTGCCATCAGTGAGTCGGAATGGGGAGAGACCCAGTACTTC